These 5 T cell receptor beta chains were all obtained from the same sample, sequenced in a study of T cells after yellow fever vaccination. TCRdb reprocessed the 5' RACE reads via MiXCR and lists one record per CDR3 protein. Among some 560,000 distinct CDR3 sequences, about a fifth were seen once, and the ten largest hold approximately 15%. The starting material was PBMCs, obtained 15 days after the yellow fever booster vaccination. These receptors came from a man younger than 40 who received the YFV17D yellow fever vaccine.

The chain has TRBV4-1 and TRBJ2-7, with D perhaps TRBD1 (5 bases). Germline V gene lookup returns CDR1 MGHRA and CDR2 YSYEKL. The length of the CDR3 is 14 residues. Trimming shortened V by 2 bases and J by 1 base, and 9 bases separated the two germline ends. The DNA of the CDR3 is TGCGCCAGCAGCCAATTTAGGGGTTCCTACGAGCAGTACTTC. Its protein is CASSQFRGSYEQYF.

The gene calls are TRBV7-9 and TRBJ1-6; 8 bases are a match to TRBD1. V lost 3 bases and J lost 8; bases outside the gene matches: 6. CDR3 length equals 15 residues. Germline V gene lookup returns CDR1 SEHNR and CDR2 FQNEAQ (reference sequence). Here the CDR3 DNA reads TGTGCCAGCAGCTTCTGGACAGGGTGGGATTCACCCCTCCACTTT. Translating gives CASSFWTGWDSPLHF. Looking up the rest from reference TRBV7-9 and TRBJ1-6 gives the full variable domain: DTGVSQNPRHKITKRGQNVTFRCDPISEHNRLYWYRQTLGQGPEFLTYFQNEAQLEKSRLLSDRFSAERPKGSFSTLEIQRTEQGDSAMYLCASSFWTGWDSPLHFGNGTRLTVT.

This clonotype came up a few times. The rearrangement joins TRBV29-1 to TRBJ2-3; the match to TRBD1 covers 7 bases. Germline assignment: CDR1 SQVTM and CDR2 ANQGSEA. The CDR3 loop spans 14 amino acids. Losses at the gene ends were 7 bases for V and 2 bases for J; bases not matched to a gene: 9. CDR3 nucleotide sequence: TGCAGCGGATCCGGGACAGTGCTCACAGATACGCAGTATTTT. Translated: CSGSGTVLTDTQYF.

This chain links TRBV29-1 with TRBJ2-2; D remains unclear. The germline gives CDR1 SQVTM, CDR2 ANQGSEA. The CDR3 covers 14 residues. Trimming removed 0 bases at V and 4 bases at J, with 9 bases between. The CDR3 DNA reads as TGCAGCGTTGAAGAGGGCCCCGCCACCGGGGAGCTGTTTTTT. Its protein product is CSVEEGPATGELFF.

The chain couples TRBV6-1 to TRBJ1-1; the D gene is possibly TRBD1 (6 bases). Between the trimmed V and J ends, which lost 6 bases and 2 bases, there was a span of 19 bases. The germline V gene encodes CDR1 MNHNS and CDR2 SASEGT. This CDR3 spans 16 amino acids. The CDR3 reads CASSPPGGPGNTEAFF. The CDR3 nucleotides are TGTGCCAGCAGCCCCCCCGGGGGCCCTGGAAACACTGAAGCTTTCTTT.